This passage covers 30 T cell receptor beta chains from one sample sequenced in a study of cytotoxic CD8 clonotypes in ibrutinib-treated CLL. Assay used: immunoSEQ multiplex PCR; TCRdb lists only in-frame clones, some missing. The table shows more than 9,000 clones, with about 59% occurring only once. The sequences come from PBMCs, collected before ibrutinib treatment. Receptors originate from a human donor with chronic lymphocytic leukemia.

This clone was seen a handful of times. This chain connects TRBV7-2 to TRBJ2-5, with no clear D. The CDR3 loop spans 15 amino acids. V was cut by 1 base and J by 5 bases, with 14 bases left in between. Germline V gene data show CDR1 as SGHTA and CDR2 as FQGNSA. CDR3 amino acids: CASSLVFQALETQYF. Written as DNA, the CDR3 is TGTGCCAGCAGCTTAGTTTTTCAGGCCCTTGAGACCCAGTACTTC.

V is TRBV6-6 and J is TRBJ2-5, with D possibly TRBD2 on 6 matching bases. The CDR3 totals 14 residues. Germline CDR1 and CDR2: MNHNY and SVGAGI (reference sequence). V shed 6 bases and J shed 4 bases, with 15 bases lying between them. The CDR3 region has the DNA TGTGCCAGCAGGGTCGGGGGTCTGGGAGAGACCCAGTACTTC. This sequence encodes CASRVGGLGETQYF.

The chain employs TRBV18 and TRBJ1-1, with TRBD1 matching 9 bases. J gave up 4 bases and V 5 bases, and 2 bases lay outside the gene matches. This CDR3 is built from 13 residues. Germline V lookup: CDR1 KGHSH, CDR2 LQKENI. The CDR3 DNA reads TGTGCCAGCTCAAAGGACAGGGGCACTGAAGCTTTCTTT. Its translation: CASSKDRGTEAFF.

The chain has TRBV19 and TRBJ1-4; D is unresolved. Germline loops: CDR1 LNHDA, CDR2 SQIVND (reference sequence). V was cut by 5 bases and J by 8 bases, with 12 bases left in between. The CDR3 extends over 13 amino acids. The CDR3 region has the DNA TGTGCCAGTAGTGTGACCCTTGGCGAAAAACTGTTTTTT. Protein product: CASSVTLGEKLFF.

This chain uses TRBV5-6 with TRBJ2-7; 7 nucleotides align to TRBD1. J lost 3 bases, V lost 4 bases, and 7 bases had no gene match. This CDR3 has 14 residues. Germline V CDR1 and CDR2: SGHDT, YYEEEE. CDR3 sequence (DNA): TGTGCCAGCAGCGGTACAGGGGCACTCTACGAGCAGTACTTC. Residues: CASSGTGALYEQYF.

The rearrangement joins TRBV18 to TRBJ2-2; D unclear. V was cut by 4 bases and J by 3 bases, with 3 bases left in between. Germline CDR1 reads KGHSH; CDR2 reads LQKENI. The CDR3 has 12 residues. In DNA form, the CDR3 reads TGTGCCAGCTCACGGGACACCGGGGAGCTGTTTTTT. Its translation is CASSRDTGELFF.

The rearrangement uses TRBV6-6 and TRBJ1-1, with 7 bases that match TRBD1. Germline-derived CDR1 and CDR2 are MNHNY and SVGAGI (reference sequence). The CDR3 has 13 residues. The V and J ends lost 4 bases and 4 bases, in that order; junction bases with no gene match: 3. The CDR3 loop reads CASSSYRGTEAFF. Written as DNA, the CDR3 is TGTGCCAGCAGTTCCTACAGGGGCACTGAAGCTTTCTTT.

The gene calls are TRBV11-2 and TRBJ2-5, with a tentative D call TRBD2 (7 bases). This CDR3 contains 12 residues. The V and J ends lost 8 bases and 5 bases respectively, with 12 bases between them. CDR1 SGHAT and CDR2 FQNNGV come from the germline V gene. CDR3 amino acids: CASRGAGETQYF. Here the CDR3 DNA reads TGTGCCAGCCGGGGGGCGGGGGAGACCCAGTACTTC.

V is TRBV6-1 and J is TRBJ2-7, with TRBD1 matching 9 bases. Trimming at V came to 7 bases and at J to 5 bases, leaving 9 bases not matched to a gene. The germline CDR1 and CDR2 sequences are MNHNS and SASEGT. This CDR3 is 14 amino acids long. The CDR3 nucleotides are TGTGCCAGCACCACCGGGACAGGGTACCACGAGCAGTACTTC. Its translation is CASTTGTGYHEQYF.

This chain links TRBV4-1 with TRBJ1-1; D gene ambiguous. CDR1 and CDR2 from the germline V gene are MGHRA and YSYEKL. The CDR3 runs to 14 residues. The V end lost 0 bases, the J end lost 10 bases, and 15 bases lay between the germline ends. The CDR3, as DNA: TGCGCCAGCAGCCAAGATGCGGGCCCCCCTAGAGCTTTCTTT. Encoded protein: CASSQDAGPPRAFF.

The V gene is TRBV7-9, the J gene TRBJ2-7, with TRBD2 identical over 7 bases. This CDR3 has 15 residues. With 5 bases clipped from V and 3 bases from J, the junction kept 10 bases outside the gene matches. CDR1 and CDR2 (germline): SEHNR, FQNEAQ (reference sequence). In DNA, the CDR3 is TGTGCCAGCAGCAAACACATGGGGGGGATCTACGAGCAGTACTTC. Protein sequence: CASSKHMGGIYEQYF.

This clone came up a few times. The CDR3 is CASSLATEKLFF. Here the CDR3 DNA reads TGTGCCAGCAGCTTAGCGACAGAAAAACTGTTTTTT. This chain joins TRBV7-6 and TRBJ1-4; D remains ambiguous. Germline values: CDR1 SGHVS, CDR2 FNYEAQ. CDR3 length: 12 residues. Trimming left V 0 bases short and J 8 bases short, with 4 bases between.

V gene TRBV9 combines with J gene TRBJ2-3; D not certain. Germline-derived CDR1 and CDR2 are SGDLS and YYNGEE. This CDR3 has 16 residues. Trimming shortened V by 1 base and J by 1 base, and 13 bases separated the two germline ends. CDR3 sequence: CASSVTEAQGTDTQYF. In nucleotides, the CDR3 is TGTGCCAGCAGCGTAACAGAGGCGCAGGGCACAGATACGCAGTATTTT. Complete variable domain (other parts from reference TRBV9 and TRBJ2-3): DSGVTQTPKHLITATGQRVTLRCSPRSGDLSVYWYQQSLDQGLQFLIQYYNGEERAKGNILERFSAQQFPDLHSELNLSSLELGDSALYFCASSVTEAQGTDTQYFGPGTRLTVL.

This clone was recorded once. Written as DNA, the CDR3 is TGTGCCAGCAGCTTAGGGGCGGCCTCTGAGCAGGGTTACAATGAGCAGTTCTTC. Translation gives CASSLGAASEQGYNEQFF. The V call is TRBV7-3, the J call TRBJ2-1; maybe TRBD1 (5 bases). Germline-derived CDR1 and CDR2 are SGHTA and FQGTGA. V shed 2 bases and J shed 4 bases, with 21 bases lying between them. This CDR3 is built from 18 residues.

The rearrangement joins TRBV28 to TRBJ1-5; D is ambiguous. CDR1 is MDHEN and CDR2 is SYDVKM in the germline V gene. This CDR3 spans 16 amino acids. The V gene lost 4 bases and the J gene lost 3 bases, with 16 bases spanning the gap. CDR3: CASSWMGISDNQPQHF. The DNA for the CDR3 is TGTGCCAGCAGTTGGATGGGGATAAGCGACAATCAGCCCCAGCATTTT.

The chain joins TRBV5-1 to TRBJ2-2; 8 nucleotides line up with TRBD1. The CDR3 is 16 amino acids. The germline CDR1 and CDR2 sequences are SGHRS and YFSETQ. Trimming cost V 2 bases and J 0 bases; bases outside gene matches: 3. The CDR3 DNA is TGCGCCAGCAGCTTAAGGACAGGGTCGAACACCGGGGAGCTGTTTTTT. It codes for CASSLRTGSNTGELFF.

The chain is built from TRBV29-1 and TRBJ2-3; the D is unclear. V gave up 4 bases and J gave up 4 bases, with 15 bases separating them. Germline CDR1 is SQVTM and CDR2 is ANQGSEA. This CDR3 has 14 residues. CDR3 in DNA: TGCAGCGTTGGGCGTGGGTTAGTCCCAGATACGCAGTATTTT. Protein sequence: CSVGRGLVPDTQYF.

The chain recombines TRBV19 with TRBJ1-5; perhaps TRBD1 as D (5 bases). The germline gives CDR1 LNHDA, CDR2 SQIVND (reference sequence). V shed 6 bases and J shed 6 bases, with 12 bases lying between them. The CDR3 extends over 13 amino acids. The CDR3, as DNA: TGTGCCAGTAGGACGGGACCCAGTCAGCCCCAGCATTTT. Its protein is CASRTGPSQPQHF.

V is TRBV5-1 and J is TRBJ2-5; the D gene is possibly TRBD2 (6 bases). V lost 3 bases to trimming and J lost 0 bases, with 12 bases between them. The germline CDR1 and CDR2 sequences are SGHRS and YFSETQ. The CDR3 has 15 amino acids. DNA for the CDR3: TGCGCCAGCAGCTCCTCAAGCGGGTACCAAGAGACCCAGTACTTC. Translated, it gives CASSSSSGYQETQYF.

This chain links TRBV4-3 with TRBJ1-2; D gene uncertain. V lost 3 bases and J lost 2, with 4 bases in between. Germline V CDR1 and CDR2: LGHNA, YSLEER. The CDR3 loop spans 12 amino acids. For the CDR3, the DNA is TGCGCCAGCAGCCAGGGAAACTATGGCTACACCTTC. Translation: CASSQGNYGYTF.

This chain joins TRBV6-5 and TRBJ1-1; no firm D call. V lost 4 bases and J lost 0, with 9 bases in between. The CDR3 sequence is 14 residues long. Germline lookup yields CDR1 MNHEY and CDR2 SVGAGI. CDR3: CASSFAGMNTEAFF. CDR3 sequence (DNA): TGTGCCAGCAGTTTTGCAGGAATGAACACTGAAGCTTTCTTT.

This clone appeared a few times. The V and J genes are TRBV11-3 and TRBJ2-7; D may correspond to TRBD1 or TRBD2 (5 bases each). The germline V and J ends were trimmed by 5 bases and 2 bases, with 13 bases remaining between them. This CDR3 comprises 14 residues. Germline CDR1 SGHNT, CDR2 YENEEA. The CDR3 spells CASSQDSGPYEQYF. The CDR3 DNA follows: TGTGCCAGCAGCCAAGACTCGGGACCCTACGAGCAGTACTTC.

The chain employs TRBV11-2 and TRBJ2-1; TRBD1 is a possible D gene (7 bases). Looked up from germline, CDR1 is SGHAT and CDR2 is FQNNGV. The CDR3 contains 14 residues. Trimming left V 6 bases short and J 9 bases short, with 18 bases between. In DNA, the CDR3 is TGTGCCAGCAGACTCAGGGGGGCCCCTGTTGAGCAGTTCTTC. It specifies CASRLRGAPVEQFF.

The chain uses TRBV25-1 and TRBJ2-7, with D maybe TRBD2 (6 bases). V was pared by 7 bases and J by 3 bases, with 13 bases between. The CDR3 has 13 amino acids. Germline V gives CDR1 MGHDK, CDR2 SYGVNS. CDR3 nucleotides: TGTGCCAGCAAGGCGGGGCGCGTCTACGAGCAGTACTTC. Encoded protein: CASKAGRVYEQYF.

The chain has TRBV21-1 and TRBJ2-7; whether TRBD2, the table's D call, matches the DNA was not checked. TRBV21-1 is flagged as a pseudogene. The CDR3 consists of 13 residues. This CDR3 reads CASSNRVRYEQYF. CDR3 in DNA: TGTGCCAGCAGCAATAGAGTCCGCTACGAGCAGTACTTC.

The chain carries TRBV7-9 and TRBJ2-5; D might be TRBD2 (5 bases). The germline gives CDR1 SEHNR, CDR2 FQNEAQ (reference sequence). Trimming left V 6 bases short and J 7 bases short, with 21 bases between. The CDR3 contains 15 residues. For the CDR3, the DNA is TGTGCCAGCAGTCCCGAGGGTAGCGCCGTCCGGACCCAGTACTTC. Amino acid sequence: CASSPEGSAVRTQYF. Using reference TRBV7-9 and TRBJ2-5 for the parts outside the CDR3, the full variable domain is DTGVSQNPRHKITKRGQNVTFRCDPISEHNRLYWYRQTLGQGPEFLTYFQNEAQLEKSRLLSDRFSAERPKGSFSTLEIQRTEQGDSAMYLCASSPEGSAVRTQYFGPGTRLLVL.

This clone was counted once. V gene TRBV28 combines with J gene TRBJ1-1; D not certain. The V end lost 4 bases, the J end lost 5 bases, and 14 bases lay between the germline ends. CDR1 and CDR2 (germline): MDHEN, SYDVKM. The CDR3 extends over 14 amino acids. The CDR3 loop reads CASSSFTELTEAFF. The CDR3 nucleotides are TGTGCCAGCAGTTCCTTTACGGAATTAACTGAAGCTTTCTTT.

This clone has only one observation. CDR3 bases: TGTGCCAGCAGTTACAGTGAGATCGCTGAAGCTTTCTTT. Its protein product is CASSYSEIAEAFF. The chain employs TRBV6-5 and TRBJ1-1, with D unresolved. Germline loops: CDR1 MNHEY, CDR2 SVGAGI. The V end lost 2 bases, the J end lost 6 bases, and 10 bases lay between the germline ends. This CDR3 has 13 residues.

Turning to this clone: Other DNA sequences from this sample encode an identical CDR3 as well. The gene calls are TRBV11-2 and TRBJ1-6; 10 bases line up with TRBD1. Trimming at V came to 5 bases and at J to 6 bases, leaving 4 bases not matched to a gene. The germline gives CDR1 SGHAT, CDR2 FQNNGV. The CDR3 loop spans 15 amino acids. The CDR3 coding sequence is TGTGCCAGCAGCCTGGGACAGGGGAGTAATTCACCCCTCCACTTT. This codes for CASSLGQGSNSPLHF.

V usage is TRBV5-6 and J usage is TRBJ1-5; D not certain. CDR1 is SGHDT and CDR2 is YYEEEE in the germline V gene. The V end lost 4 bases, the J end lost 1 base, and 15 bases lay between the germline ends. There are 16 residues in the CDR3. The CDR3: CASSQNSFRSNQPQHF. CDR3 DNA: TGTGCCAGCAGCCAAAACAGCTTTCGGAGCAATCAGCCCCAGCATTTT.